This T cell receptor (beta chain) is from a study of tumor-infiltrating lymphocytes in oesophageal squamous cell carcinoma. Germline V gives CDR1 SGHTA, CDR2 FQGNSA. The CDR3 spans 14 residues. TCRdb passed the PCR reads through MiXCR, listing each CDR3 protein once. The sample contains fewer than 20,000 distinct CDR3 sequences, under 45% of which appear only once. V gene TRBV7-2 combines with J gene TRBJ2-1; 10 bases are a match to TRBD1. The J call could be wrong; TRBJ2-5 is a better fit for the DNA end. The sequence was obtained from a male donor with esophageal squamous cell carcinoma. The specimen was esophageal tumor tissue. CDR3 sequence reads: CASSPDRGEETQYF. DNA for the CDR3: TGTGCCAGCAGCCCGGACAGGGGGGAAGAGACCCAGTACTTC.